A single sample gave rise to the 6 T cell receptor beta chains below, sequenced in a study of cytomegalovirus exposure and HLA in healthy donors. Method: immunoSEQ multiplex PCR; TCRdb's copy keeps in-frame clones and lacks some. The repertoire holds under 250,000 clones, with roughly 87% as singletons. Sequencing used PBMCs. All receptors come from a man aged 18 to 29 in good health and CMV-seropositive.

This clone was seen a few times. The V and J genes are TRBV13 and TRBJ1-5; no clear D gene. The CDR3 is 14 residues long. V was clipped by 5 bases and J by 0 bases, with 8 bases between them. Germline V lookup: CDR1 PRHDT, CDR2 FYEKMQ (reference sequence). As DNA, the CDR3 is TGTGCCAGCAGCCGTTCCAATAGCAATCAGCCCCAGCATTTT. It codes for CASSRSNSNQPQHF.

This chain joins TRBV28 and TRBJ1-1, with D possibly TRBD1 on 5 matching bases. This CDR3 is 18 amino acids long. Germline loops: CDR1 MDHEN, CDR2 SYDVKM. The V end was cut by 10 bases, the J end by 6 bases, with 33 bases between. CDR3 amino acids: CAILSFDGGGRRGPEAFF. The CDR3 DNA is TGTGCCATCCTCTCCTTCGACGGGGGGGGACGACGAGGCCCTGAAGCTTTCTTT.

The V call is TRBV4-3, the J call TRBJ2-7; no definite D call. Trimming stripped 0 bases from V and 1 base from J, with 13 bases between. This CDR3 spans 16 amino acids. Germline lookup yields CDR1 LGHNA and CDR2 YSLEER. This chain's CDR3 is CASSQDWQPNSYEQYF. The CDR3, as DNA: TGCGCCAGCAGCCAAGATTGGCAGCCAAATTCCTACGAGCAGTACTTC.

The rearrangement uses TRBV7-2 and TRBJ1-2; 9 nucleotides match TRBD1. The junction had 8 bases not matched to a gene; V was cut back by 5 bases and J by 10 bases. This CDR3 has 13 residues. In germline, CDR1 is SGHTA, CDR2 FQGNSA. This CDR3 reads CASSTRQGVFYTF. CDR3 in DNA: TGTGCCAGCAGCACCCGACAGGGGGTTTTCTACACCTTC.

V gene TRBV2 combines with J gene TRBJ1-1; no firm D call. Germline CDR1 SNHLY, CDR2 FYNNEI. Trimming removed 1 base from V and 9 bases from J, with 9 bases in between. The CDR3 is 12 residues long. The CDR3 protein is CASSEVQTKAFF. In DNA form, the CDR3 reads TGTGCCAGCAGTGAAGTCCAGACTAAAGCTTTCTTT.

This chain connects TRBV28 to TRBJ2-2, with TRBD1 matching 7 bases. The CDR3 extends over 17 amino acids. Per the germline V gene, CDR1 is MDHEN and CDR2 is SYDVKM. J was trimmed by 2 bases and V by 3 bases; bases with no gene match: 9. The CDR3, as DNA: TGTGCCAGCAGTTTCCCCCGAGGGACAGCCAACACCGGGGAGCTGTTTTTT. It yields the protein CASSFPRGTANTGELFF.